This record concerns one T cell receptor (beta chain) sequence. What it recognizes is unknown. V lost 0 bases, J lost 0 bases, and 8 bases lay in between. CDR1 and CDR2 (germline): MNHNS, SASEGT. The length of the CDR3 is 15 residues. This entry is derived from a study of T cells in localized non-small cell lung cancer. Regarding the study as a whole: For the top 100 tumor clones, a median about 50 also appeared in adjacent lung. Those with higher blood T cell density had longer overall survival.

Generated by immunoSEQ multiplex PCR, the TCRdb table keeps only in-frame clones and is missing some. The sample yields 9,700 or so clones, around two fifths seen once. Sample: lymph node tissue, taken before any cancer treatment. The TCR originated in a woman between 40 and 69 years old with stage I lung adenocarcinoma. The chain employs TRBV6-1 and TRBJ1-2; the D is unclear. The CDR3, as DNA: TGTGCCAGCAGTGAAGCTCAGTTAGCTAACTATGGCTACACCTTC. Encoded protein: CASSEAQLANYGYTF.